A selection of T cell receptor beta chains follows, all from one sample in a study of blood T cell repertoires in COVID-19. TCRdb's copy holds only in-frame clones and misses some; the assay was immunoSEQ multiplex PCR. The sample has under 150,000 clones; less than 90% are singletons. The source material was peripheral blood. These receptors were collected from a human donor in a cohort sampled during active COVID-19. CDR3s include the opening cysteine and the closing phenylalanine or tryptophan. The D gene is left open where the match is weak. Clone size appears in some rows only: once, few, many, or a class for an expanded clone.

>.|.|TRBJ1-1|TRBV5-1|15
TGCGCCAGCAGCCTAAAATCGGACAGGAACACTGAAGCTTTCTTT
CASSLKSDRNTEAFF
>.|once|TRBJ1-2|TRBV9|13
TGTGCCAGCAGCCCTGACAGAAACTATGGCTACACCTTC
CASSPDRNYGYTF
>.|.|TRBJ1-1|TRBV6-6|13
TGTGCCAGCACCCCACAGCTGAACACTGAAGCTTTCTTT
CASTPQLNTEAFF
>.|.|TRBJ1-1|TRBV10-1|13
TGCGCCAGCAGTGAGTCAGGCAGGGCTCGGGCTTTCTTT
CASSESGRARAFF
>.|once|TRBJ2-1|TRBV11-3|15
TGTGCCAGCAGCTACGACAGAGTCTCCTACAATGAGCAGTTCTTC
CASSYDRVSYNEQFF
>.|.|TRBJ2-7|TRBV7-2|16
TGTGCCAGCAGCCTCCTCCGGGACACGGGGACCTACGAGCAGTACTTC
CASSLLRDTGTYEQYF
>.|.|TRBJ1-2|TRBV19|17
TGTGCCAGTAGTATAGATCCCCGCCGGGGGTTCGGCTATGGCTACACCTTC
CASSIDPRRGFGYGYTF
>.|.|TRBJ2-4|TRBV9|15
TGTGCCAGCAGCGTAGCACCCGGGGGAATTAACATTCAGTACTTC
CASSVAPGGINIQYF
>.|.|TRBJ1-6|TRBV2|12
TGTGCCACCCGACAGGACGGTTCACCCCTCCACTTT
CATRQDGSPLHF
>TRBD1|once|TRBJ1-6|TRBV5-1|17
TGCGCCAGCAGCTTCGTCCCGGGACAGGGAATGGGTTCACCCCTCCACTTT
CASSFVPGQGMGSPLHF
>TRBD2|.|TRBJ2-3|TRBV9|16
TGTGCCAGCAGCGTAGTTGGTAGCGGGGGGGCCGAGACGCAGTATTTT
CASSVVGSGGAETQYF
>TRBD2|.|TRBJ2-7|TRBV18|14
TGTGCCAGCTCACCGCTAGCGGGGACCTACGAGCAGTACTTC
CASSPLAGTYEQYF
>.|.|TRBJ2-1|TRBV4-3|17
TGCGCCAGCAGCCAAGATGGCGGGACAGCCGCCTACAATGAGCAGTTCTTC
CASSQDGGTAAYNEQFF
>TRBD1|.|TRBJ1-1|TRBV4-2|16
TGTGCCAGCAGCCAGAATACGGACAGGGGGAACACTGAAGCTTTCTTT
CASSQNTDRGNTEAFF
>.|.|TRBJ1-2|TRBV3-1/TRBV3-2|15
TGTGCCAGCAGCCAAGCTAGGACTTTTTTCTATGGCTACACCTTC
CASSQARTFFYGYTF
>.|.|TRBJ1-1|TRBV28|15
TGTGCCAGCAGAGCTACAGGGTCCCCGGACACTGAAGCTTTCTTT
CASRATGSPDTEAFF
>.|.|TRBJ2-1|TRBV6-1|14
TGTGCCAGCAGTGATCTCGGGGAGGTCAATGAGCAGTTCTTC
CASSDLGEVNEQFF
>.|.|TRBJ2-7|TRBV11-2|16
TGTGCCAGCAGCTCCCTTTGGGGAGTCGAGGCCTACGAGCAGTACTTC
CASSSLWGVEAYEQYF
>TRBD1|.|TRBJ1-1|TRBV28|13
TGTGCCAGTACTTCGACAGGGGGCAGGGAAGCTTTCTTT
CASTSTGGREAFF
>.|.|TRBJ1-1|TRBV14|14
TGTGCCAGCAGCCTCGGCAGGGCGAGGACTGAAGCTTTCTTT
CASSLGRARTEAFF
>.|.|TRBJ2-5|TRBV6-1|11
TGTGCCAGCAGTGAACGAGGGACCCAGTACTTC
CASSERGTQYF
>TRBD1|.|TRBJ1-5|TRBV4-2|15
TGTGCCAGCAGCCAGTCACAGGGGCAGGCCCAGCCCCAGCATTTT
CASSQSQGQAQPQHF
>TRBD1|once|TRBJ1-1|TRBV18|12
TGTGCCAGCTCACCTGGACAGGCTGAAGCTTTCTTT
CASSPGQAEAFF
>TRBD1|.|TRBJ1-3|TRBV7-3|15
TGTGCCAGCAGCTTAGAGGGGGCATCTGGAAACACCATATATTTT
CASSLEGASGNTIYF
>.|.|TRBJ1-1|TRBV10-3|16
TGTGCCATCACGAGAGGGTCACAGGGTTTCGGCACTGAAGCTTTCTTT
CAITRGSQGFGTEAFF
>.|.|TRBJ1-2|TRBV4-3|15
TGCGCCAGCAGCCAAGATCCGGAGGGAACCTATGGCTACACCTTC
CASSQDPEGTYGYTF
>.|.|TRBJ1-2|TRBV4-2|15
TGTGCCAGCAGCCAAGAAGCAGGCTCTAACTATGGCTACACCTTC
CASSQEAGSNYGYTF
>.|once|TRBJ1-4|TRBV4-1|13
TGCGCCAGCAGCCCCCTGACAGATGAAAAACTGTTTTTT
CASSPLTDEKLFF
>TRBD2|.|TRBJ2-5|TRBV7-8|16
TGTGCCAGCAGCTCCCGACTAGCGGGGGCTGGAGAGACCCAGTACTTC
CASSSRLAGAGETQYF
>TRBD1|.|TRBJ2-7|TRBV12-3/TRBV12-4|12
TGTGCCAGCAGCCCAGGGGGATACGAGCAGTACTTC
CASSPGGYEQYF
>TRBD1|.|TRBJ1-1|TRBV6-5|14
TGTGCCAGCACCCGATCGACAGGGGGCACTGAAGCTTTCTTT
CASTRSTGGTEAFF
>.|.|TRBJ1-4|TRBV14|16
TGTGCCAGCAGCCTAGGGGGATTGACAGAAAATGAAAAACTGTTTTTT
CASSLGGLTENEKLFF
>.|.|TRBJ1-1|TRBV15|13
TGTGCCACCAGCAGAGTCGGGAACACTGAAGCTTTCTTT
CATSRVGNTEAFF
>TRBD2|once|TRBJ2-1|TRBV10-3|15
TGTGCCATCAGTGACGGGGGGGCATCCTACAATGAGCAGTTCTTC
CAISDGGASYNEQFF
>TRBD1|.|TRBJ1-2|TRBV10-3|12
TGTGCCATCGCGGGACAGGACTATGGCTACACCTTC
CAIAGQDYGYTF
>.|.|TRBJ2-3|TRBV5-1|17
TGCGCCAGCAGCTCCCAGGGGTCCACATCTCGCACAGATACGCAGTATTTT
CASSSQGSTSRTDTQYF
>.|.|TRBJ1-6|TRBV27|15
TGTGCCAGCAGTTACGGTAGCTCCTATAATTCACCCCTCCACTTT
CASSYGSSYNSPLHF
>TRBD2|.|TRBJ2-7|TRBV28|14
TGTGCCAGCGTAACTAGCGGGGTGTCCTACGAGCAGTACTTC
CASVTSGVSYEQYF
>.|.|TRBJ2-2|TRBV5-1|16
TGCGCCAGCAGCCTCGAGCCGCGGGGAAGCACCGGGGAGCTGTTTTTT
CASSLEPRGSTGELFF
>.|.|TRBJ2-1|TRBV9|15
TGTGCCAGCAGCGTAGGGACAGTTCCAAACAATGTGCAGTTCTTC
CASSVGTVPNNVQFF
>.|few|TRBJ1-2|TRBV5-4|14
TGTGCCAGCACCACCGGGACAAACAACTATGGCTACACCTTC
CASTTGTNNYGYTF
>.|.|TRBJ1-4|TRBV28|15
TGTGCCAGCAGTTTAGGGGTACGCAGGGGCGAAAAACTGTTTTTT
CASSLGVRRGEKLFF
>.|.|TRBJ2-3|TRBV9|16
TGTGCCAGCAGCGTAGGTTCATGGAGGGGCACAGATACGCAGTATTTT
CASSVGSWRGTDTQYF
>.|.|TRBJ1-2|TRBV5-1|13
TGCGCCAGCAGCCCGACGGGGGGCTATGGCTACACCTTC
CASSPTGGYGYTF